This T cell receptor beta chain was identified during a study of Tregs in tolerant kidney transplant recipients. Study at large: CD4+CD25+CD127- cells came from roughly 3-day belatacept mixed lymphocyte reactions, some with roughly five-day graft donor restimulation. Study-wide results and caveats: This study did not directly address biological reproducibility.

Turning to this clone: The antigen is undetermined.

CDR3 length equals 14 residues. Germline CDR1 reads MNHNS; CDR2 reads SASEGT. Trimming took 7 bases from V and 4 from J; bases not matched to a gene: 6. Profiled with immunoSEQ multiplex PCR; TCRdb holds only in-frame clones, not every one. Counted here are about 44,000 clones, about 95% occurring once; the ten biggest clones make up approximately 0.4%. The sequence was collected from a human donor in good health. The chain couples TRBV6-1 to TRBJ2-2; 7 nucleotides line up with TRBD1. Sequencing was carried out using Tregs from blood cultured with allogeneic cells. CDR3 protein: CASTLTGPTGELFF. The CDR3 DNA follows: TGTGCCAGCACATTGACAGGGCCCACCGGGGAGCTGTTTTTT.